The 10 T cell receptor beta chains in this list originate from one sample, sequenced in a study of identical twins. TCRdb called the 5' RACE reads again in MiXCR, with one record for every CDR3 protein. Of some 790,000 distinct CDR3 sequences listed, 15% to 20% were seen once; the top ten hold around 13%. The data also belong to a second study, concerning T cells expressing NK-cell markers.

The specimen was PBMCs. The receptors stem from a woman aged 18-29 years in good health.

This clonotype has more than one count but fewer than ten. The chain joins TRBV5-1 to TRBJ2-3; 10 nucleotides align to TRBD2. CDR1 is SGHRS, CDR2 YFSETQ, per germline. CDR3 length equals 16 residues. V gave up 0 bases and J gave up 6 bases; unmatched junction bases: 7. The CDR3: CASSLAASGSWDTQYF. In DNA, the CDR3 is TGCGCCAGCAGCTTGGCGGCTAGCGGGAGTTGGGATACGCAGTATTTT.

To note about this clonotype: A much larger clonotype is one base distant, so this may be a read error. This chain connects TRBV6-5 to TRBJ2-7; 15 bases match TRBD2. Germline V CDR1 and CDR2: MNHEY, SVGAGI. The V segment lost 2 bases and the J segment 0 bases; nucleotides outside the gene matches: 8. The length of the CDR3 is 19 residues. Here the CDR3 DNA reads TGTGCCAGCAGTTACCCCGGACTAGCGGGAGGGCCCGGCTCCTACGAGCAGTACTTC. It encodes CASSYPGLAGGPGSYEQYF.

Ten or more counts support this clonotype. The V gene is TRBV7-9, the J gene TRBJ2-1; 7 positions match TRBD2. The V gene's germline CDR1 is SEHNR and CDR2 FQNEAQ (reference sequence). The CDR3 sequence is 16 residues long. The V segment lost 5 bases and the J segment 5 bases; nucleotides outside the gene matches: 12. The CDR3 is CASSPRLGGRNNEQFF. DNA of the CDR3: TGTGCCAGCAGCCCCCGGTTGGGAGGGAGAAACAATGAGCAGTTCTTC.

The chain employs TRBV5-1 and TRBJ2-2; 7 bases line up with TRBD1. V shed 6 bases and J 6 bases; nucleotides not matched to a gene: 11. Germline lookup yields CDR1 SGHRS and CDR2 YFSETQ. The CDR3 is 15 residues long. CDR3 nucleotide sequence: TGCGCCAGCATCGAATATACAGGGGCGCCCGGGGAGCTGTTTTTT. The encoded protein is CASIEYTGAPGELFF.

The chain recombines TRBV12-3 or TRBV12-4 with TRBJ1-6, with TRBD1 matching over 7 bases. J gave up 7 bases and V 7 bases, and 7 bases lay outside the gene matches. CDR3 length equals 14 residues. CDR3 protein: CASNLGTANSPLHF. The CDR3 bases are TGTGCCAGCAACCTTGGGACAGCGAATTCACCCCTCCACTTT.

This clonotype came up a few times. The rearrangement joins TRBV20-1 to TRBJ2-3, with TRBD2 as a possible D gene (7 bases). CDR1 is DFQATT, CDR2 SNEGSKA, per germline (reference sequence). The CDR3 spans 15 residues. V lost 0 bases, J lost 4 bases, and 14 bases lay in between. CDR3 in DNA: TGCAGTGCTAGAGATGGAGGGGGGAGGGCAGATACGCAGTATTTT. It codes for CSARDGGGRADTQYF.

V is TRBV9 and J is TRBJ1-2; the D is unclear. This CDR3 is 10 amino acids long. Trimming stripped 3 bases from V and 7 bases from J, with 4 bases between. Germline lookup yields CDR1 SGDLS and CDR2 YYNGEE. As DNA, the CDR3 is TGTGCCAGCAGCGGACGTGGCTACACCTTC. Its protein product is CASSGRGYTF.

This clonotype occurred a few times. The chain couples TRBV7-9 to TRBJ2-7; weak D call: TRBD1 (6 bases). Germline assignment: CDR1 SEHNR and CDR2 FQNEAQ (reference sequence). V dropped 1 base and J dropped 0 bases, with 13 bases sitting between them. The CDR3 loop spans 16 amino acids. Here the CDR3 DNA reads TGTGCCAGCAGCTTAGAGAGGGGGTCCCCCTCCTACGAGCAGTACTTC. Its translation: CASSLERGSPSYEQYF.

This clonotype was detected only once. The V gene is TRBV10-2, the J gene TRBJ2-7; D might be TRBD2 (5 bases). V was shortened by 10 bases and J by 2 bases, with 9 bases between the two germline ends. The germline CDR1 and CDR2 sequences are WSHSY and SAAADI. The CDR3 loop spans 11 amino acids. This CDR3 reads CATRGTYEQYF. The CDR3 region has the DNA TGCGCCACCCGGGGTACCTACGAGCAGTACTTC.

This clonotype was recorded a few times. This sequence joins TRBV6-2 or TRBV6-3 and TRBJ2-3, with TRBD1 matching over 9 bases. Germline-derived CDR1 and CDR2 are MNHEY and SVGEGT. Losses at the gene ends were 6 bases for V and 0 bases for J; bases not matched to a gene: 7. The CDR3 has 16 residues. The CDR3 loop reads CASSDGGTGSTDTQYF. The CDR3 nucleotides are TGTGCCAGCAGCGACGGTGGGACAGGGAGCACAGATACGCAGTATTTT.